The source of this T cell receptor (beta chain) is a study of blood T cell repertoires in COVID-19. The overall study: Italy, Spain and the United States were the sources of the convalescent and acute COVID-19 samples. In each case, the material was cDNA or gDNA derived from T cells, B-cell-depleted T cells, or PBMCs.

In the source study's methods: The authors estimated nucleated cell counts from reference gene primer amplification. Here immunoSEQ multiplex PCR was the method, and the copy in TCRdb shows in-frame clones only, minus some. Clone size and the V and J calls come from that table; the DNA yielded D and trimming. The sample includes hundreds of thousands of clones, about nine tenths of them seen just once. This clone was counted only a few times. The V gene's germline CDR1 is LGHNA and CDR2 YNFKEQ. This CDR3 has 15 amino acids. The ends lost 6 bases at V and 6 bases at J; junction bases unmatched: 13. The chain couples TRBV4-2 to TRBJ1-1, with TRBD1 matching 7 bases. The sample taken for sequencing was peripheral blood. The source is a woman in her forties or fifties who had recovered from COVID-19. The CDR3 sequence is CASSKRETGRPEAFF. The CDR3 DNA is TGTGCCAGCAGTAAGCGGGAGACAGGGAGACCTGAAGCTTTCTTT.